These 25 T cell receptor beta chains were sequenced from one sample in a study of blood T cell repertoires in COVID-19 (dated by TCRdb to the early 2020s). The library was produced with the immunoSEQ multiplex PCR assay. TCRdb provides this immuneACCESS table in a form limited to in-frame rearrangements. Some clones are lacking; in checked studies, under half of them reflect an unresolved V gene, and why the rest are absent is not known. In this sample the table shows more than 300,000 clones, 88% of which occur a single time. The ten largest clones take up 1.2% of the sample. The sample was PBMCs or T cells enriched from blood (not recorded which). The receptors shown here come from a woman between 18 and 30 years old who had recovered from COVID-19.

The genes are TRBV12-3 or TRBV12-4 and TRBJ1-1; TRBD1 matches at 9 bases. Losses at the gene ends were 5 bases for V and 8 bases for J; bases not matched to a gene: 3. This CDR3 comprises 12 residues. As DNA, the CDR3 is TGTGCCAGCAGTACCGGGACAGGGGAAGCTTTCTTT. The encoded protein is CASSTGTGEAFF.

This chain uses TRBV6-5 with TRBJ1-1, with D uncertain. The V gene lost 6 bases and the J gene lost 7 bases, with 12 bases spanning the gap. Looked up from germline, CDR1 is MNHEY and CDR2 is SVGAGI. This CDR3 has 12 amino acids. In DNA, the CDR3 is TGTGCCAGCAGAAGTTACGGTGGTGAAGCTTTCTTT. This translates into CASRSYGGEAFF.

This chain joins TRBV18 and TRBJ2-1, with 13 bases that match TRBD2. The CDR3 is 17 amino acids. The germline V gene has CDR1 KGHSH and CDR2 LQKENI. V dropped 0 bases and J dropped 9; count of bases not matched to a gene: 8. DNA for the CDR3: TGTGCCAGCTCACCACCGTTGGCACTAGCGGGGGGGAGTGAGCAGTTCTTC. Amino acid sequence: CASSPPLALAGGSEQFF.

The rearrangement uses TRBV13 and TRBJ2-7; possibly TRBD1 for D (8 bases). Germline V gene sequence: CDR1 PRHDT, CDR2 FYEKMQ (reference sequence). The CDR3 has 15 residues. V lost 5 bases to trimming and J lost 3 bases, with 17 bases between them. This chain's CDR3 is CASSQQGGGFYEQYF. CDR3 sequence (DNA): TGTGCCAGCAGCCAACAGGGGGGGGGATTCTACGAGCAGTACTTC.

This chain links TRBV6-1 with TRBJ2-2; TRBD2 aligns across 8 bases. Germline CDR1 reads MNHNS; CDR2 reads SASEGT. V shed 2 bases and J 4 bases; nucleotides not matched to a gene: 6. The CDR3 extends over 16 amino acids. The chain's CDR3 is CASSERIAGFTGELFF. The CDR3 DNA follows: TGTGCCAGCAGTGAAAGAATAGCGGGGTTCACCGGGGAGCTGTTTTTT.

This rearrangement joins TRBV30 to TRBJ1-5; D is perhaps TRBD1 (6 bases). The CDR3 length is 14 residues. V dropped 0 bases and J dropped 7 bases, with 13 bases sitting between them. Germline V CDR1 and CDR2: GTSNPN, SVGIG (reference sequence). The CDR3, as DNA: TGTGCCTGGAGTGTGGGCCAGGGGCCCCAGCCCCAGCATTTT. It is translated as CAWSVGQGPQPQHF.

This chain joins TRBV6-5 and TRBJ1-6, with D hard to call. V gave up 5 bases and J gave up 6 bases, with 14 bases separating them. Germline V gene data show CDR1 as MNHEY and CDR2 as SVGAGI. CDR3 length equals 15 residues. CDR3 region: CASSTPGRINSPLHF. The DNA of the CDR3 is TGTGCCAGCAGTACCCCGGGGAGGATTAATTCACCCCTCCACTTT.

V usage is TRBV11-2 and J usage is TRBJ1-1; TRBD1 is a possible D gene (5 bases). Trimming shortened V by 1 base and J by 3 bases, and 12 bases separated the two germline ends. This CDR3 spans 15 amino acids. Germline V lookup: CDR1 SGHAT, CDR2 FQNNGV. The CDR3 nucleotides read TGTGCCAGCAGCTTAGGGACAAGGCCTTACACTGAAGCTTTCTTT. It translates to CASSLGTRPYTEAFF.

The V and J genes are TRBV6-2 or TRBV6-3 and TRBJ1-1; 7 bases agree with TRBD1. The CDR3 runs to 16 residues. With 6 bases clipped from V and 0 bases from J, the junction kept 10 bases outside the gene matches. Germline V lookup: CDR1 MNHEY, CDR2 SVGEGT. The CDR3, as DNA: TGTGCCAGCAGCCCTCGGGACAGTCCATTGAACACTGAAGCTTTCTTT. Amino acids: CASSPRDSPLNTEAFF.

V usage is TRBV5-1 and J usage is TRBJ1-3; tentatively, D is TRBD1 (5 bases). Germline V gives CDR1 SGHRS, CDR2 YFSETQ. The CDR3 is 17 amino acids. With 0 bases removed from V and 4 bases from J, the gap between germline ends came to 17 bases. This chain's CDR3 is CASSLGTGRGSGNTIYF. CDR3 nucleotide sequence: TGCGCCAGCAGCTTGGGAACCGGGAGGGGATCAGGAAACACCATATATTTT.

This clone was recorded once. The J gene is TRBJ1-2, the V gene TRBV5-4, with D uncertain. Germline V gene sequence: CDR1 SGHNT, CDR2 YYREEE (reference sequence). V lost 0 bases and J lost 1, with 10 bases in between. This CDR3 has 15 residues. As DNA, the CDR3 is TGTGCCAGCAGCTTGGAAACAGCACTTAACTATGGCTACACCTTC. Encoded protein: CASSLETALNYGYTF.

This clone was seen more than once but under ten times. The chain recombines TRBV5-4 with TRBJ2-7; D ambiguous. CDR3 length equals 12 residues. Trimming removed 0 bases from V and 3 bases from J, with 4 bases in between. In germline, CDR1 is SGHNT, CDR2 YYREEE (reference sequence). The CDR3 bases are TGTGCCAGCAGCTTGGACGGCTACGAGCAGTACTTC. This codes for CASSLDGYEQYF.

V is TRBV30 and J is TRBJ1-1; 10 bases map to TRBD1. Germline trimming cut 2 bases from V and 4 bases from J; bases unmatched to any gene: 7. Per germline, CDR1 GTSNPN and CDR2 SVGIG (reference sequence). The CDR3 sequence is 15 residues long. CDR3 DNA sequence: TGTGCCTGGAGTTCTCTCGGACAGGGGGTCACTGAAGCTTTCTTT. Its translation: CAWSSLGQGVTEAFF.

The rearrangement joins TRBV11-3 to TRBJ2-2; D may be TRBD2 (6 bases). The CDR3 sequence is 15 residues long. The germline gives CDR1 SGHNT, CDR2 YENEEA. V was shortened by 1 base and J by 6 bases, with 12 bases between the two germline ends. CDR3 DNA sequence: TGTGCCAGCAGCTTAGGATTAGCGGCTGCCGGGGAGCTGTTTTTT. It codes for CASSLGLAAAGELFF. Full variable domain (remainder filled in from reference TRBV11-3 and TRBJ2-2): EAGVVQSPRYKIIEKKQPVAFWCNPISGHNTLYWYLQNLGQGPELLIRYENEEAVDDSQLPKDRFSAERLKGVDSTLKIQPAELGDSAVYLCASSLGLAAAGELFFGEGSRLTVL.

The chain recombines TRBV4-2 with TRBJ1-5; no clear D. Trimming removed 6 bases at V and 1 base at J, with 7 bases between. The CDR3 extends over 13 amino acids. Looked up from germline, CDR1 is LGHNA and CDR2 is YNFKEQ. The CDR3 protein is CASSSLSNQPQHF. Here the CDR3 DNA reads TGTGCCAGCAGTTCGTTGAGCAATCAGCCCCAGCATTTT.

CDR3 in DNA: TGTGCCAGCAGTGAACCGGCAGGGTCCTACGAGCAGTACTTC. Amino acid sequence: CASSEPAGSYEQYF. V is TRBV6-1 and J is TRBJ2-7, with D possibly matching TRBD1 (5 bases). This CDR3 spans 14 amino acids. Germline CDR1 MNHNS, CDR2 SASEGT. Trimming removed 2 bases from V and 1 base from J, with 9 bases in between.

The V gene is TRBV25-1, the J gene TRBJ2-7; TRBD1 matches 9 bases. The CDR3 contains 13 residues. V lost 8 bases to trimming and J lost 4 bases; unmatched junction nucleotides: 6. Germline CDR1 reads MGHDK; CDR2 reads SYGVNS. CDR3 residues: CASGRGQGYEQYF. CDR3 bases: TGTGCCAGCGGCCGTGGACAGGGGTACGAGCAGTACTTC.

V is TRBV6-5 and J is TRBJ2-7; D not certain. This CDR3 comprises 13 residues. V lost 11 bases and J 5 bases, leaving 19 bases between the germline ends. Germline CDR1 is MNHEY and CDR2 is SVGAGI. The CDR3 bases are TGTGCCGTACAAGGCGGCCGGTCTAACGAGCAGTACTTC. It is translated as CAVQGGRSNEQYF.

The rearrangement links TRBV4-1 to TRBJ2-2; the D gene is possibly TRBD1 (6 bases). The CDR3 runs 14 residues. Trimming removed 4 bases at V and 4 bases at J, with 10 bases between. The germline V gene encodes CDR1 MGHRA and CDR2 YSYEKL. The CDR3 loop is CASSPTGLTGELFF. The CDR3 nucleotides read TGCGCCAGCAGCCCAACAGGGCTCACCGGGGAGCTGTTTTTT.

This chain joins TRBV25-1 and TRBJ1-1, with 9 bases that match TRBD1. V was clipped by 7 bases and J by 3 bases; unmatched bases: 18. CDR1 is MGHDK, CDR2 SYGVNS, per germline. The CDR3 runs 18 residues. The CDR3 nucleotides read TGTGCCAGCACAAACAGGGGGCGAGGCGGATTCAGTCACACTGAAGCTTTCTTT. It is translated as CASTNRGRGGFSHTEAFF.

This chain connects TRBV11-2 to TRBJ2-1, with D uncertain. The germline V gene has CDR1 SGHAT and CDR2 FQNNGV. Trimming removed 4 bases from V and 10 bases from J, with 8 bases in between. The CDR3 sequence is 11 residues long. CDR3 nucleotide sequence: TGTGCCAGCAGCTATCGTCAGGAGCAGTTCTTC. Amino acid sequence: CASSYRQEQFF.

The chain is built from TRBV29-1 and TRBJ2-1; a weak D match, TRBD2 (7 bases). Germline V gene lookup returns CDR1 SQVTM and CDR2 ANQGSEA. The CDR3 has 12 residues. V lost 5 bases, J lost 9 bases, and 14 bases lay in between. The CDR3 DNA sequence: TGCAGCGTTCCCGGGGGGCCTAGTGAGCAGTTCTTC. This codes for CSVPGGPSEQFF.

This clone was observed once. This chain joins TRBV30 and TRBJ2-6, with TRBD2 identical over 10 bases. Per the germline V gene, CDR1 is GTSNPN and CDR2 is SVGIG (reference sequence). The CDR3 extends over 16 amino acids. V lost 8 bases, J lost 0 bases, and 7 bases stayed unmatched. The CDR3 is CAGTSVLNSGANVLTF. Here the CDR3 DNA reads TGTGCCGGGACTAGCGTTCTTAACTCTGGGGCCAACGTCCTGACTTTC.

This sequence joins TRBV11-2 and TRBJ1-2; 7 bases are shared with TRBD1. The CDR3 runs 19 residues. Germline V gives CDR1 SGHAT, CDR2 FQNNGV. Trimming at V came to 5 bases and at J to 3 bases, leaving 21 bases not matched to a gene. The CDR3 region is CASSPRSRLAGGLDYGYTF. The CDR3, as DNA: TGTGCCAGCAGCCCACGTTCTAGGTTGGCAGGGGGACTGGACTATGGCTACACCTTC.

V gene TRBV24-1 combines with J gene TRBJ2-7, with 9 nucleotides matching TRBD1. V dropped 3 bases and J dropped 5; count of bases not matched to a gene: 10. Per germline, CDR1 KGHDR and CDR2 SFDVKD. The CDR3 sequence is 16 residues long. The CDR3: CATSDPHGQGSNEQYF. The CDR3 DNA reads TGTGCCACCAGTGATCCCCATGGACAGGGGTCCAACGAGCAGTACTTC.